This T cell receptor (beta chain) was retrieved from a study of blood T cell repertoires in COVID-19. Overall study context: From T cells, B-cell-depleted T cells, or PBMCs came the material, which was cDNA or gDNA.

Trimming pared 2 bases from V and 0 bases from J, leaving 9 bases between. Germline V gene lookup returns CDR1 SGHDT and CDR2 YYEEEE. This CDR3 spans 15 amino acids. In the original processing: Amplification with reference gene primers provided the estimates of nucleated cell counts. The table came from immunoSEQ multiplex PCR; TCRdb's copy has only in-frame clones and leaves some out. That table is the source of V, J and clone size, and D and trimming were worked out from the DNA. The sample holds 70,000 to 95,000 clones, roughly 80% seen once. The clonotype was recovered from a human donor in a cohort sampled during active COVID-19. The genes are TRBV5-6 and TRBJ2-1, with D perhaps matching TRBD2 (7 bases). Sequencing input: peripheral blood. For the CDR3, the DNA is TGTGCCAGCAGCTTCGGGGGGCTCTCCTACAATGAGCAGTTCTTC. Amino acid sequence: CASSFGGLSYNEQFF.